This T cell receptor beta chain was observed in a study of a mutant IDH1 vaccine in newly diagnosed glioma (dated by TCRdb to about 2021). Regarding the complete study: Patients were given eight vaccinations, in weeks 1, 3, 5, 7, 11, 15, 19 and 23, which matched visits V03 through V10. Six visits were used for peripheral blood collection: V03 (baseline), V05, V07, V10, V12 and V13. Prior to enrollment, standard therapy consisting of radiotherapy alone, temozolomide alone, or radiochemotherapy with temozolomide had been administered to patients, with the combination being received by most patients. Vaccination was initiated 4-6 weeks after radiotherapy alone, or concurrently with temozolomide cycles in the chemotherapy-containing groups. For exploratory analyses, about 25 treated patients had longitudinal TCRB deep sequencing done wherever samples were available. Of the approximately 33 treated patients, 62.5% were male and approximately 38% were female, and a mean age of approximately 40 years was recorded.

The cysteine opens and the phenylalanine closes a CDR3 of 14 amino acids. The entry retains the CDR3 DNA only, 42 bases that are in frame from base 1. CDR1 and CDR2 are drawn from the germline V gene (reference sequence): SGHNT, YYREEE. Trimming costs V 3 bases and J 0 bases, and their ends lie 10 bases apart. Broader findings and caveats from the paper: The authors stated that sample limitations prevented analyses of patient blood samples from being reproduced. Immune responses induced by the vaccine were seen in over 80% of patients across multiple MHC alleles. Changes in the top peripheral T cell clonotypes picked up by TCRB sequencing did not appear to be linked to pseudoprogression. Selection of PBMC samples for TCRB deep sequencing was based on availability.

This clone was seen only a few times. Its binding antigen is unknown. The record has no base qualities; no much larger clone is one base away. Preparation of the library involved the immunoSEQ multiplex PCR assay. Following the manufacturer's protocol, the hsTCRB Kit was used to amplify rearranged TCR beta chain sequences. TCRB libraries were sequenced on an Illumina MiSeq. Turning to the authors' computational methods: Demultiplexing, trimming and gene mapping were performed with the kit vendor's proprietary platform. In TCRdb, the immuneACCESS table is reduced to in-frame sequences with V and J assigned. These tables do not hold every clone; where another copy was compared, an unresolved V gene accounts for under half, and the others remain unexplained. V, J and clone size were drawn from that table, and D and trimming were deduced from the DNA. The sample has about 36,000 clones on record, roughly 80% of them singletons. The ten largest make up about 15% of the sample.

What this sample's time point label stands for: week 11, during vaccination. A 20-mer mutant IDH1 peptide at 300 micrograms in Montanide made up each vaccine dose, which was injected subcutaneously together with topical imiquimod. Donors had newly diagnosed WHO grade 3 or 4 IDH1-mutant astrocytomas with loss of nuclear ATRX. The samples were drawn from NOA16, a multicentre, single-arm, open-label phase I trial in Germany that tested a mutant IDH1 peptide vaccine in humans for the first time. Genomic DNA for TCRB sequencing was extracted from EDTA blood using the DNeasy Blood and Tissue Kit. This specimen was peripheral blood mononuclear cells (PBMCs), taken from a glioma patient whose treatment included an IDH1 peptide vaccine. The sequence was obtained from a woman aged 25 to 39 with glioma. Some clones in this sample may be carry-over from other donors' samples. The sequence is built from TRBV5-4 and TRBJ2-7; TRBD2 could be the D gene, as 5 bases match. The nucleotide sequence reads TGTGCCAGCAGCTCCCCGGGGAGCTCCTACGAGCAGTACTTC. It translates to CASSSPGSSYEQYF.